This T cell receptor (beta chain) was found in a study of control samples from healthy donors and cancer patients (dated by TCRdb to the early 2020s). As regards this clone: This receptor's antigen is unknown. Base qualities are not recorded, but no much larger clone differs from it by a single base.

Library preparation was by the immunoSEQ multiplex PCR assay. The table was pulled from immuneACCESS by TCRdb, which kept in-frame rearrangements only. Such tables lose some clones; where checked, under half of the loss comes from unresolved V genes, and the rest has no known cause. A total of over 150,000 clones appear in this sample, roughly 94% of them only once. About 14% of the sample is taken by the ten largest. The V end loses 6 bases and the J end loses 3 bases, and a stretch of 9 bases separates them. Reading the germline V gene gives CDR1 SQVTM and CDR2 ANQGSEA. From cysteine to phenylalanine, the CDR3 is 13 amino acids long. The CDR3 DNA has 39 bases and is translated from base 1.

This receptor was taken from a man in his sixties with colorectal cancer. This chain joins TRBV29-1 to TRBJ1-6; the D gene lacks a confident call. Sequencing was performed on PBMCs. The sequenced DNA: TGCAGCGTCCGGACCCTCTATAATTCACCCCTCCACTTT. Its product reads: CSVRTLYNSPLHF.